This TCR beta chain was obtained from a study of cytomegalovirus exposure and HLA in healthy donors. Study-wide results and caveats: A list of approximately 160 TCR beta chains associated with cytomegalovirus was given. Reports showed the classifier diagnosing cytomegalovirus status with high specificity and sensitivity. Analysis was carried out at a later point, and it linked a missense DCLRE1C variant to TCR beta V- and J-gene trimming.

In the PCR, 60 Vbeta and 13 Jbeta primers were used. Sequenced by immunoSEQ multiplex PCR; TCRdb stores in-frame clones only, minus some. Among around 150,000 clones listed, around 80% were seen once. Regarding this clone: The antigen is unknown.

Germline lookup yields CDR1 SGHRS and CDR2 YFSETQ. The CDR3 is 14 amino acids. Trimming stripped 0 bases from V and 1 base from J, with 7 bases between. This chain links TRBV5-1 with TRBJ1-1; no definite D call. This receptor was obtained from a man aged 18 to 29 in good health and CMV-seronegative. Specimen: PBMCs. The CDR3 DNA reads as TGCGCCAGCAGCTTGGCCGCGGGGAACACTGAAGCTTTCTTT. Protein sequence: CASSLAAGNTEAFF.